This is a list of T cell receptor beta chains from one sample in a study of blood T cell repertoires in COVID-19. TCRdb keeps only in-frame clones here, not all; method: immunoSEQ multiplex PCR. In the table there are more than 120,000 clones, just under 90% of which are singletons. The material sequenced was peripheral blood. These receptors were taken from a woman aged 45-65 years with active or convalescent COVID-19. The CDR3 runs from the conserved cysteine through the conserved F or W. Each record gives: V gene, clone size, J gene, D gene, CDR3 protein, CDR3 DNA. The D gene is left open where the match is weak. Clone size is stated in some rows and not others, as once, few, many or a class when expanded.

v_gene: TRBV20-1; abundance: NA; j_gene: TRBJ2-3; d_gene: TRBD2; CDR3aa: CSASPYSGSGTDTQYF; CDR3nt: TGCAGTGCTAGTCCCTATAGCGGGAGCGGCACAGATACGCAGTATTTT
v_gene: TRBV18; abundance: NA; j_gene: TRBJ1-5; d_gene: NA; CDR3aa: CASSPQGVRDQPQHF; CDR3nt: TGTGCCAGCTCACCACAGGGGGTAAGGGATCAGCCCCAGCATTTT
v_gene: TRBV9; abundance: NA; j_gene: TRBJ1-3; d_gene: NA; CDR3aa: CASSLDGGLGNTIYF; CDR3nt: TGTGCCAGCAGCCTCGACGGGGGGCTGGGAAACACCATATATTTT
v_gene: TRBV4-2; abundance: NA; j_gene: TRBJ2-7; d_gene: NA; CDR3aa: CASSQESRQATYEQYF; CDR3nt: TGTGCCAGCAGCCAAGAATCGCGACAGGCTACCTACGAGCAGTACTTC
v_gene: TRBV2; abundance: NA; j_gene: TRBJ1-1; d_gene: TRBD1; CDR3aa: CASSAGDRRNTEAFF; CDR3nt: TGTGCCAGCAGTGCCGGGGACAGAAGGAACACTGAAGCTTTCTTT
v_gene: TRBV19; abundance: NA; j_gene: TRBJ1-5; d_gene: NA; CDR3aa: CASSTEGFGQPQHF; CDR3nt: TGTGCCAGTAGTACCGAGGGCTTCGGTCAGCCCCAGCATTTT
v_gene: TRBV28; abundance: NA; j_gene: TRBJ1-2; d_gene: TRBD1; CDR3aa: CASSGRQGRDGYTF; CDR3nt: TGTGCCAGCAGTGGCCGACAGGGCCGTGATGGCTACACCTTC
v_gene: TRBV29-1; abundance: NA; j_gene: TRBJ1-1; d_gene: TRBD1; CDR3aa: CSATQDRDTEAFF; CDR3nt: TGCAGCGCAACACAAGACAGGGACACTGAAGCTTTCTTT
v_gene: TRBV28; abundance: NA; j_gene: TRBJ2-1; d_gene: TRBD2; CDR3aa: CASSLYEASGRSQGRNEQFF; CDR3nt: TGTGCCAGCAGTTTATATGAGGCTAGCGGGAGAAGCCAAGGCCGGAATGAGCAGTTCTTC
v_gene: TRBV11-2; abundance: NA; j_gene: TRBJ2-1; d_gene: TRBD2; CDR3aa: CASSRRGENNEQFF; CDR3nt: TGTGCCAGCAGCCGACGGGGGGAAAACAATGAGCAGTTCTTC
v_gene: TRBV5-4; abundance: NA; j_gene: TRBJ2-3; d_gene: NA; CDR3aa: CASSLGADNTDTQYF; CDR3nt: TGTGCCAGCAGCTTAGGGGCGGATAATACAGATACGCAGTATTTT
v_gene: TRBV4-3; abundance: NA; j_gene: TRBJ1-6; d_gene: TRBD1; CDR3aa: CASSQDWAGGQSPLHF; CDR3nt: TGCGCCAGCAGCCAAGACTGGGCAGGGGGCCAATCACCCCTCCACTTT
v_gene: TRBV5-1; abundance: NA; j_gene: TRBJ2-1; d_gene: TRBD2; CDR3aa: CASSPPRLGTSNEQFF; CDR3nt: TGCGCCAGCAGCCCCCCCCGCCTCGGGACTAGCAATGAGCAGTTCTTC
v_gene: TRBV5-5; abundance: NA; j_gene: TRBJ1-1; d_gene: TRBD1; CDR3aa: CASSPKQGATPEAFF; CDR3nt: TGTGCCAGCAGCCCCAAACAGGGGGCGACCCCTGAAGCTTTCTTT
v_gene: TRBV10-3; abundance: NA; j_gene: TRBJ2-7; d_gene: TRBD2; CDR3aa: CASQGLASKEQYF; CDR3nt: TGTGCCAGCCAGGGACTAGCGTCTAAAGAGCAGTACTTC
v_gene: TRBV7-9; abundance: NA; j_gene: TRBJ2-2; d_gene: NA; CDR3aa: CAIEGTGELFF; CDR3nt: TGTGCCATCGAGGGCACCGGGGAGCTGTTTTTT
v_gene: TRBV19; abundance: NA; j_gene: TRBJ2-1; d_gene: NA; CDR3aa: CASRQVVGEQFF; CDR3nt: TGTGCCAGTAGACAGGTGGTCGGTGAGCAGTTCTTC
v_gene: TRBV5-4; abundance: NA; j_gene: TRBJ1-1; d_gene: TRBD1; CDR3aa: CASSRGGLNTEAFF; CDR3nt: TGTGCCAGCAGCAGAGGGGGCCTGAACACTGAAGCTTTCTTT
v_gene: TRBV5-8; abundance: NA; j_gene: TRBJ1-4; d_gene: NA; CDR3aa: CASSFGAGVRTNEKLFF; CDR3nt: TGTGCCAGCAGCTTCGGCGCGGGGGTTCGCACTAATGAAAAACTGTTTTTT
v_gene: TRBV7-2; abundance: once; j_gene: TRBJ2-7; d_gene: NA; CDR3aa: CASSLGPGFYEQYF; CDR3nt: TGTGCCAGCAGCTTAGGGCCGGGATTCTACGAGCAGTACTTC
v_gene: TRBV30; abundance: NA; j_gene: TRBJ1-1; d_gene: NA; CDR3aa: CAWSVRGSEAFF; CDR3nt: TGTGCCTGGAGTGTACGCGGGTCTGAAGCTTTCTTT
v_gene: TRBV30; abundance: few; j_gene: TRBJ2-3; d_gene: NA; CDR3aa: CAWSPVPEVDTQYF; CDR3nt: TGTGCCTGGAGTCCCGTTCCAGAGGTAGATACGCAGTATTTT
v_gene: TRBV28; abundance: NA; j_gene: TRBJ1-5; d_gene: NA; CDR3aa: CASSSPIAKKQPQHF; CDR3nt: TGTGCCAGCAGTTCCCCCATAGCGAAGAAGCAGCCCCAGCATTTT
v_gene: TRBV5-1; abundance: NA; j_gene: TRBJ2-1; d_gene: TRBD2; CDR3aa: CASSLLAGEDNEQFF; CDR3nt: TGCGCCAGCAGCCTACTAGCGGGGGAAGACAATGAGCAGTTCTTC
v_gene: TRBV6-2/TRBV6-3; abundance: NA; j_gene: TRBJ1-1; d_gene: NA; CDR3aa: CASSLRRAAEAFF; CDR3nt: TGTGCCAGCAGTTTGCGCAGGGCGGCTGAAGCTTTCTTT
v_gene: TRBV10-3; abundance: NA; j_gene: TRBJ1-2; d_gene: NA; CDR3aa: CAISDGGHNYGYTF; CDR3nt: TGTGCCATCAGTGATGGAGGCCATAACTATGGCTACACCTTC
v_gene: TRBV28; abundance: few; j_gene: TRBJ1-4; d_gene: TRBD1; CDR3aa: CASSPAPGQGNEKLFF; CDR3nt: TGTGCCAGCAGTCCGGCGCCGGGACAGGGGAATGAAAAACTGTTTTTT
v_gene: TRBV7-9; abundance: few; j_gene: TRBJ1-2; d_gene: NA; CDR3aa: CASSFLTGWFNYGYTF; CDR3nt: TGTGCCAGCAGCTTCCTGACAGGATGGTTCAACTATGGCTACACCTTC
v_gene: TRBV7-2; abundance: NA; j_gene: TRBJ1-1; d_gene: TRBD1; CDR3aa: CASSGRQGAAYTEAFF; CDR3nt: TGTGCCAGCAGCGGCCGACAGGGGGCTGCGTACACTGAAGCTTTCTTT
v_gene: TRBV25-1; abundance: NA; j_gene: TRBJ2-3; d_gene: TRBD2; CDR3aa: CASSEYGSGGLQYF; CDR3nt: TGTGCCAGCAGTGAATATGGGTCGGGAGGTTTGCAGTATTTT
v_gene: TRBV10-3; abundance: NA; j_gene: TRBJ2-1; d_gene: NA; CDR3aa: CAINTPGLYNEQFF; CDR3nt: TGTGCCATCAATACTCCGGGACTCTACAATGAGCAGTTCTTC
v_gene: TRBV2; abundance: NA; j_gene: TRBJ1-1; d_gene: NA; CDR3aa: CASSENPGAGTEAFF; CDR3nt: TGTGCCAGCAGTGAGAACCCAGGGGCAGGGACTGAAGCTTTCTTT
v_gene: TRBV13; abundance: NA; j_gene: TRBJ1-1; d_gene: TRBD1; CDR3aa: CASSSGTGSTEAFF; CDR3nt: TGTGCCAGCAGCTCCGGGACAGGGTCAACTGAAGCTTTCTTT
v_gene: TRBV19; abundance: NA; j_gene: TRBJ2-1; d_gene: TRBD2; CDR3aa: CASSRASGYNEQFF; CDR3nt: TGTGCCAGTAGTCGGGCTAGCGGGTACAATGAGCAGTTCTTC
v_gene: TRBV6-2/TRBV6-3; abundance: once; j_gene: TRBJ2-7; d_gene: TRBD1; CDR3aa: CASSYSEVRDSIDEQYF; CDR3nt: TGTGCCAGCAGTTACTCTGAAGTCCGGGACAGTATCGACGAGCAGTACTTC
v_gene: TRBV4-3; abundance: NA; j_gene: TRBJ2-7; d_gene: TRBD2; CDR3aa: CASSQDRQTSGRYEQYF; CDR3nt: TGCGCCAGCAGCCAAGATAGACAGACTAGCGGGAGGTACGAGCAGTACTTC
v_gene: TRBV7-6; abundance: NA; j_gene: TRBJ2-1; d_gene: TRBD2; CDR3aa: CASSLETSGSGSYNEQFF; CDR3nt: TGTGCCAGCAGCTTAGAGACTAGCGGGAGTGGGTCCTACAATGAGCAGTTCTTC
v_gene: TRBV7-3; abundance: NA; j_gene: TRBJ2-1; d_gene: TRBD2; CDR3aa: CASSLHLAGPYNEQFF; CDR3nt: TGTGCCAGCAGCTTGCACCTAGCGGGACCATACAATGAGCAGTTCTTC
v_gene: TRBV23-1; abundance: NA; j_gene: TRBJ1-5; d_gene: NA; CDR3aa: CASSHRLTRRNQPQHF; CDR3nt: TGCGCCAGCAGTCATCGACTGACCCGGCGCAATCAGCCCCAGCATTTT
v_gene: TRBV30; abundance: NA; j_gene: TRBJ1-2; d_gene: NA; CDR3aa: CAWSVGLQRGYTF; CDR3nt: TGTGCCTGGAGTGTAGGACTCCAGCGGGGCTACACCTTC
v_gene: TRBV2; abundance: NA; j_gene: TRBJ2-1; d_gene: NA; CDR3aa: CASRARGGLNEQFF; CDR3nt: TGTGCCAGCAGGGCCCGGGGTGGGTTAAATGAGCAGTTCTTC
v_gene: TRBV18; abundance: NA; j_gene: TRBJ2-7; d_gene: NA; CDR3aa: CASSPEYTGSYEQYF; CDR3nt: TGTGCCAGCTCACCCGAATATACGGGCTCCTACGAGCAGTACTTC
v_gene: TRBV30; abundance: NA; j_gene: TRBJ1-6; d_gene: NA; CDR3aa: CAWRVYGSYNSPLHF; CDR3nt: TGTGCCTGGAGGGTCTACGGGTCCTATAATTCACCCCTCCACTTT
v_gene: TRBV6-2/TRBV6-3; abundance: NA; j_gene: TRBJ1-5; d_gene: TRBD1; CDR3aa: CASSHDRGKLKDQPQHF; CDR3nt: TGTGCCAGCAGCCACGACAGGGGGAAACTTAAGGATCAGCCCCAGCATTTT
v_gene: TRBV9; abundance: NA; j_gene: TRBJ1-1; d_gene: TRBD1; CDR3aa: CASSEGYAGTGGFEAFF; CDR3nt: TGTGCCAGCAGCGAGGGATACGCCGGGACAGGGGGCTTTGAAGCTTTCTTT
v_gene: TRBV25-1; abundance: once; j_gene: TRBJ1-2; d_gene: NA; CDR3aa: CASKRGGHGYTF; CDR3nt: TGTGCCAGCAAGAGGGGAGGGCATGGCTACACCTTC
v_gene: TRBV5-4; abundance: few; j_gene: TRBJ2-5; d_gene: NA; CDR3aa: CASAPGGSQETQYF; CDR3nt: TGTGCCAGCGCCCCCGGTGGTAGCCAAGAGACCCAGTACTTC
v_gene: TRBV9; abundance: NA; j_gene: TRBJ2-7; d_gene: NA; CDR3aa: CASSPRDLGTYEQYF; CDR3nt: TGTGCCAGCAGCCCCCGGGACTTAGGAACCTACGAGCAGTACTTC
v_gene: TRBV30; abundance: NA; j_gene: TRBJ2-4; d_gene: NA; CDR3aa: CAWSLRRMKNIQYF; CDR3nt: TGTGCCTGGAGCCTAAGGAGGATGAAAAACATTCAGTACTTC